This entry lists 19 T cell receptor beta chains sequenced from one sample in a study of beta chain features in type 1 diabetes. Reverse transcribing all isolated RNA meant expressed TCRB transcripts were sequenced. The repertoire was sequenced with immunoSEQ multiplex PCR; TCRdb's copy has only in-frame clones and lacks some. The table has some 410,000 clones, around 10% seen once. The sequenced material came from naive CD4+ T cells from blood. The receptors stem from a woman between 18 and 29 years old in good health.

This clone was observed a handful of times. This rearrangement joins TRBV25-1 to TRBJ1-2; D may be TRBD1 (5 bases). V dropped 1 base and J dropped 8 bases, with 11 bases sitting between them. The CDR3 loop spans 13 amino acids. Germline V gene data show CDR1 as MGHDK and CDR2 as SYGVNS. Here the CDR3 reads CASSEFRQGGYTF. For the CDR3, the DNA is TGTGCCAGCAGTGAATTTCGGCAGGGAGGCTACACCTTC.

This clone was observed a few times. CDR3 protein: CASTYDDPPRTNEKLFF. The CDR3 DNA is TGTGCCAGCACCTACGATGACCCCCCTAGAACTAATGAAAAACTGTTTTTT. The chain recombines TRBV9 with TRBJ1-4; no firm D call. This CDR3 is built from 17 residues. Between the trimmed V and J ends, which lost 6 bases and 1 base, there was a span of 19 bases. CDR1 is SGDLS and CDR2 is YYNGEE in the germline V gene.

This clone was counted only a few times. The rearrangement joins TRBV4-3 to TRBJ2-3; TRBD2 is a possible D gene (5 bases). In germline, CDR1 is LGHNA, CDR2 YSLEER. This CDR3 has 12 amino acids. Trimming cost V 0 bases and J 8 bases, with 6 bases left between them. CDR3 in DNA: TGCGCCAGCAGCCAAGATCGGGGTACGCAGTATTTT. Protein product: CASSQDRGTQYF.

This clone was counted a few times. The chain recombines TRBV7-9 with TRBJ2-7; D is unresolved. Trimming stripped 5 bases from V and 12 bases from J, with 20 bases between. Germline assignment: CDR1 SEHNR and CDR2 FQNEAQ (reference sequence). The CDR3 is 13 residues long. CDR3 DNA sequence: TGTGCCAGCAGCCGCGAGGCCTTGGGGTTCGGGTACTTC. It codes for CASSREALGFGYF.

CDR3 region: CASSYGYRGFEKLFF. CDR3 nucleotide sequence: TGTGCCAGCAGTTACGGTTACAGAGGCTTTGAAAAACTGTTTTTT. This chain links TRBV6-5 with TRBJ1-4; D is unresolved. V gave up 2 bases and J gave up 7 bases, with 14 bases separating them. CDR1 and CDR2 from the germline V gene are MNHEY and SVGAGI. CDR3 length equals 15 residues.

This chain joins TRBV18 and TRBJ2-7, with D unresolved. CDR1 and CDR2 from the germline V gene are KGHSH and LQKENI. Deletions cut 3 bases from V and 3 bases from J, with 6 bases between. The CDR3 loop spans 12 amino acids. The CDR3 coding sequence is TGTGCCAGCTCACCCTCTAACTACGAGCAGTACTTC. Protein product: CASSPSNYEQYF.

Only a few counts were recorded for this clone. This chain connects TRBV30 to TRBJ1-1, with D tentatively TRBD1 (6 bases). The CDR3 runs 15 residues. From germline, CDR1 is GTSNPN and CDR2 SVGIG (reference sequence). Deletions cut 2 bases from V and 8 bases from J, with 21 bases between. CDR3 region: CAWSRKETGPPEAFF. CDR3 nucleotides: TGTGCCTGGAGTAGGAAGGAAACAGGGCCACCGGAAGCTTTCTTT. The variable domain in full, with the rest retrieved from reference TRBV30 and TRBJ1-1, is SQTIHQWPATLVQPVGSPLSLECTVEGTSNPNLYWYRQAAGRGLQLLFYSVGIGQISSEVPQNLSASRPQDRQFILSSKKLLLSDSGFYLCAWSRKETGPPEAFFGQGTRLTVV.

This clone was observed a few times. This chain uses TRBV18 with TRBJ1-5, with 8 bases aligning to TRBD1. The V gene's germline CDR1 is KGHSH and CDR2 LQKENI. J was trimmed by 3 bases and V by 6 bases; bases with no gene match: 4. The CDR3 totals 14 residues. The CDR3 sequence: CASSRTGNNQPQHF. CDR3 DNA: TGTGCCAGCTCGCGGACAGGGAACAATCAGCCCCAGCATTTT.

This chain uses TRBV27 with TRBJ2-3; possible D gene TRBD2, 5 bases. This CDR3 spans 13 amino acids. Germline V CDR1 and CDR2: MNHEY, SMNVEV (reference sequence). Trimming took 5 bases from V and 7 from J, leaving 13 bases between them. Here the CDR3 reads CASSPGWRNTQYF. Written as DNA, the CDR3 is TGTGCCAGCAGTCCCGGGTGGAGGAATACGCAGTATTTT.

The chain combines TRBV28 with TRBJ2-1, with D perhaps matching TRBD1 (6 bases). CDR3 size: 12 residues. Per the germline V gene, CDR1 is MDHEN and CDR2 is SYDVKM. Trimming cost V 4 bases and J 8 bases, with 9 bases left between them. CDR3 protein: CASSSGAHEQFF. For the CDR3, the DNA is TGTGCCAGCAGTTCAGGGGCGCATGAGCAGTTCTTC. Filled out from reference TRBV28 and TRBJ2-1, the complete variable domain reads DVKVTQSSRYLVKRTGEKVFLECVQDMDHENMFWYRQDPGLGLRLIYFSYDVKMKEKGDIPEGYSVSREKKERFSLILESASTNQTSMYLCASSSGAHEQFFGPGTRLTVL.

This clone has only a few counts. V usage is TRBV6-1 and J usage is TRBJ1-2; D might be TRBD1 (6 bases). Trimming removed 3 bases from V and 0 bases from J, with 11 bases in between. Germline V CDR1 and CDR2: MNHNS, SASEGT. This CDR3 comprises 15 residues. Here the CDR3 reads CASSERTVSNYGYTF. The CDR3 bases are TGTGCCAGCAGTGAGAGGACAGTTTCTAACTATGGCTACACCTTC.

The table lists this clone with a count of one. The genes are TRBV4-3 and TRBJ2-7; 8 bases are a match to TRBD2. There are 15 residues in the CDR3. J gave up 3 bases and V 1 base, and 5 bases lay outside the gene matches. Germline CDR1 reads LGHNA; CDR2 reads YSLEER. CDR3 in amino acids: CASSQVAGGRYEQYV. In nucleotides, the CDR3 is TGCGCCAGCAGCCAAGTTGCGGGGGGCCGCTACGAGCAGTACGTC.

The rearrangement links TRBV5-4 to TRBJ2-3; D remains ambiguous. Deletions cut 0 bases from V and 0 bases from J, with 11 bases between. Per the germline V gene, CDR1 is SGHNT and CDR2 is YYREEE (reference sequence). The CDR3 is 16 residues long. CDR3 protein: CASSLDRKPSTDTQYF. The DNA for the CDR3 is TGTGCCAGCAGCTTGGACAGAAAACCTAGCACAGATACGCAGTATTTT.

The chain has TRBV7-9 and TRBJ1-2; 8 bases match TRBD1. Germline V lookup: CDR1 SEHNR, CDR2 FQNEAQ (reference sequence). The trim removed 5 bases at V and 3 bases at J, leaving 8 bases unmatched. The CDR3 contains 15 residues. The CDR3 region is CASSQYTGGHYGYTF. The CDR3 coding sequence is TGTGCCAGCAGCCAGTATACAGGGGGACACTATGGCTACACCTTC. Filled out from reference TRBV7-9 and TRBJ1-2, the complete variable domain reads DTGVSQNPRHKITKRGQNVTFRCDPISEHNRLYWYRQTLGQGPEFLTYFQNEAQLEKSRLLSDRFSAERPKGSFSTLEIQRTEQGDSAMYLCASSQYTGGHYGYTFGSGTRLTVV.

This clone has more than one count but fewer than ten. Its ends do not fully match the called genes, so a read error is possible. The chain uses TRBV9 and TRBJ2-5, with D perhaps TRBD2 (6 bases). The CDR3 is made up of 15 amino acids. Germline V gives CDR1 SGDLS, CDR2 YYNGEE. CDR3 sequence: CASSLRGLHQETQYF. The CDR3 coding sequence is TGTGCCAGCAGCCTTCGGGGACTGCACCAGGAGACCCAGTACTTC.

In this sample, this clone turned up a few times. The genes are TRBV2 and TRBJ2-5; TRBD1 aligns across 7 bases. With 9 bases clipped from V and 3 bases from J, the junction kept 1 base outside the gene matches. Germline V lookup: CDR1 SNHLY, CDR2 FYNNEI. There are 11 residues in the CDR3. Here the CDR3 DNA reads TGTGCCAGTGGACAGGAAGAGACCCAGTACTTC. Protein sequence: CASGQEETQYF.

V and J are TRBV4-3 and TRBJ2-7; D is ambiguous. The CDR3 spans 14 residues. Germline V gives CDR1 LGHNA, CDR2 YSLEER. Trimming took 0 bases from V and 2 from J, leaving 8 bases between them. CDR3 DNA sequence: TGCGCCAGCAGCCAAGATGTCCAGACCTACGAGCAGTACTTC. Translating it yields CASSQDVQTYEQYF.

This rearrangement joins TRBV4-2 to TRBJ2-7; D is possibly TRBD1 (5 bases). Germline CDR1 and CDR2: LGHNA and YNFKEQ. The CDR3 totals 16 residues. Trimming took off 0 bases at V and 6 bases at J, with 18 bases between the two ends. The chain's CDR3 is CASSQDRAATLGEQYF. In DNA, the CDR3 is TGTGCCAGCAGCCAAGACAGGGCGGCCACCCTTGGCGAGCAGTACTTC.

There are a few counts of this clone. The chain is built from TRBV7-9 and TRBJ2-7; no clear D. Per the germline V gene, CDR1 is SEHNR and CDR2 is FQNEAQ (reference sequence). V lost 3 bases, J lost 3 bases, and 9 bases lay in between. This CDR3 comprises 13 residues. The CDR3 DNA reads TGTGCCAGCAGCTTTACAGCGAGCTACGAGCAGTACGTC. Translation gives CASSFTASYEQYV.